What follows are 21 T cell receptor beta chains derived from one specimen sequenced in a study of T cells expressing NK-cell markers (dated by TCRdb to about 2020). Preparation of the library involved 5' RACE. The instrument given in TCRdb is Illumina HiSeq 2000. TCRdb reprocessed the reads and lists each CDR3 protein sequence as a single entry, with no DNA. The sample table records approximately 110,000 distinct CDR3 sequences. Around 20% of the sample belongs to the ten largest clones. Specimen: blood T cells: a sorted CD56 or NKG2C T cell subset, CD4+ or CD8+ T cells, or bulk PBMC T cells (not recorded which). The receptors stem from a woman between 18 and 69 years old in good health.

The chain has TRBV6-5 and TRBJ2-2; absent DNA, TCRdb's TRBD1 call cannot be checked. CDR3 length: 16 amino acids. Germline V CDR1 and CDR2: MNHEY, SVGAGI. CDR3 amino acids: CASSFLITGRTGELFF.

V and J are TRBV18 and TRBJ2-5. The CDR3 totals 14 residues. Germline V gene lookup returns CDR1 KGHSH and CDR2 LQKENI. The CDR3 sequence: CASSRITERETQYF.

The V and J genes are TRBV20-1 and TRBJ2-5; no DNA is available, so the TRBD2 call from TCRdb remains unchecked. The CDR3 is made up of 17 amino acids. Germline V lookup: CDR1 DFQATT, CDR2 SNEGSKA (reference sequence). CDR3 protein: CSAREALRGARQETQYF.

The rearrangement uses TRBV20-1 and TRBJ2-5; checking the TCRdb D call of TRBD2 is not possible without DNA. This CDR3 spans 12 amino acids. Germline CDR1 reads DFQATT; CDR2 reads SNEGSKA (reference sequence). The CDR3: CSAILAAETLYF.

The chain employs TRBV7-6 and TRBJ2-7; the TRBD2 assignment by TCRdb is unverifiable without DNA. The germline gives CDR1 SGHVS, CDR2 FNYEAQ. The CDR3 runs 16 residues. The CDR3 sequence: CASSPSGTSGYYEQYF. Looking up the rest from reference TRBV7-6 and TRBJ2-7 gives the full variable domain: GAGVSQSPRYKVTKRGQDVALRCDPISGHVSLYWYRQALGQGPEFLTYFNYEAQQDKSGLPNDRFSAERPEGSISTLTIQRTEQRDSAMYRCASSPSGTSGYYEQYFGPGTRLTVT.

CDR3 loop: CASSFVSGDYNEQFF. The rearrangement links TRBV12-3 or TRBV12-4 to TRBJ2-1; TCRdb returns TRBD2, unconfirmable since there is no DNA. The CDR3 has 15 amino acids.

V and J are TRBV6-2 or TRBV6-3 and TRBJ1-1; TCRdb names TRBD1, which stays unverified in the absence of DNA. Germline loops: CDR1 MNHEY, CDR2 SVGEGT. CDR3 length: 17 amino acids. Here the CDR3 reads CASSYPWTAGTGTEAFF.

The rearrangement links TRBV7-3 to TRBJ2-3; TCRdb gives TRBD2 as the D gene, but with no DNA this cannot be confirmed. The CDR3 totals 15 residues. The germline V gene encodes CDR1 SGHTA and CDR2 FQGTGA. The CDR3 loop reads CASSLDTSGTDTQYF. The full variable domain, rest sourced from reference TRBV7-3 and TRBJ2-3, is GAGVSQTPSNKVTEKGKYVELRCDPISGHTALYWYRQSLGQGPEFLIYFQGTGAADDSGLPNDRFFAVRPEGSVSTLKIQRTERGDSAVYLCASSLDTSGTDTQYFGPGTRLTVL.

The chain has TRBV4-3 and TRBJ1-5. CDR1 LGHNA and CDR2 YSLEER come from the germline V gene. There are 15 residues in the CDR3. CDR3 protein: CASSPGSGGGQPQHF.

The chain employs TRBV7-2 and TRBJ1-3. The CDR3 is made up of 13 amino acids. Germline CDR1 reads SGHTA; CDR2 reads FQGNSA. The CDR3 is CASSLMDGNTIYF.

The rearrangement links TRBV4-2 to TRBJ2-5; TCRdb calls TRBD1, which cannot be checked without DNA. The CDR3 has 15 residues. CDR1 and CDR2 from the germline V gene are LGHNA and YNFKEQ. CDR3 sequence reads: CASSHESGTPGTQYF.

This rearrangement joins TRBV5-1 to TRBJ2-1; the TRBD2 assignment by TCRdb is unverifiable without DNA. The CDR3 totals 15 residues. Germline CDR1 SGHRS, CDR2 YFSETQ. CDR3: CASSPGAGGPPEQFF.

The CDR3 here is CASSLAGQGIQPQHF. The rearrangement uses TRBV7-9 and TRBJ1-5; TCRdb picks TRBD1, but there is no DNA to check that call. Germline CDR1 SEHNR, CDR2 FQNEAQ (reference sequence). The CDR3 loop spans 15 amino acids. Based on the CDR3 plus reference TRBV7-9 and TRBJ1-5, the full variable domain is DTGVSQNPRHKITKRGQNVTFRCDPISEHNRLYWYRQTLGQGPEFLTYFQNEAQLEKSRLLSDRFSAERPKGSFSTLEIQRTEQGDSAMYLCASSLAGQGIQPQHFGDGTRLSIL.

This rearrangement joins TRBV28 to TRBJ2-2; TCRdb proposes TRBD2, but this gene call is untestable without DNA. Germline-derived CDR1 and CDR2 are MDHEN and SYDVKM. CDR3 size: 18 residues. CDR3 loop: CASSFRPSAGLIAGELFF.

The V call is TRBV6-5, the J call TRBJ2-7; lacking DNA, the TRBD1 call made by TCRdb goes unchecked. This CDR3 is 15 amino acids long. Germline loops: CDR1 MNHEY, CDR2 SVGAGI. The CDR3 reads CASSYGGRRTYEQYF.

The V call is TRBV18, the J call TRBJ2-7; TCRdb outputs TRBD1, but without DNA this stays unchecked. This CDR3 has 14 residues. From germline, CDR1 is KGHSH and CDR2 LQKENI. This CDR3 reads CASSPDRPVYEQYF.

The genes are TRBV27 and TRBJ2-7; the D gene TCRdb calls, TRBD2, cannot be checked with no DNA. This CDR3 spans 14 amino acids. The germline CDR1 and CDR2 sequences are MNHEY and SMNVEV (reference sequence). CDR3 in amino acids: CASSPFSGAEEQYF.

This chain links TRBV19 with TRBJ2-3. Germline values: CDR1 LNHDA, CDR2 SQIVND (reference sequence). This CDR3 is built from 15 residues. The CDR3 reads CASSPWMGFTDTQYF.

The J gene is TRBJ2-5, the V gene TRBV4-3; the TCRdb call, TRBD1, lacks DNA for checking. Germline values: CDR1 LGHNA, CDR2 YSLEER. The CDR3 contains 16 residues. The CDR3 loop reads CASSQTTGGAEETQYF.

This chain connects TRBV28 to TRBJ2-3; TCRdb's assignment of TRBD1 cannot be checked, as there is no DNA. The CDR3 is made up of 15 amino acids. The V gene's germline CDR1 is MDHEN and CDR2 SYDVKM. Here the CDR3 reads CASSLAGTNTDTQYF.

The CDR3 loop reads CASSHQLGRETQYF. This chain joins TRBV11-2 and TRBJ2-5; the TRBD2 assignment by TCRdb is unverifiable without DNA. The CDR3 loop spans 14 amino acids. CDR1 and CDR2 from the germline V gene are SGHAT and FQNNGV.